This TCR beta chain was recovered during a study of cytomegalovirus exposure and HLA in healthy donors. The PCR ran on 60 Vbeta and 13 Jbeta primers. Assay used: immunoSEQ multiplex PCR; TCRdb lists only in-frame clones, some missing. The sample has under 150,000 clones; roughly 74% are singletons. A word on this clone: As yet, its antigen is unknown.

The CDR3 consists of 12 residues. V dropped 0 bases and J dropped 7 bases, with 7 bases sitting between them. Germline loops: CDR1 SGDLS, CDR2 YYNGEE. Study-wide results and caveats: CMV serostatus was the only recorded immune exposure for donors. What a later analysis reportedly showed was that an Asian-associated ancestry cluster had fewer N-insertions than the approximately 700-donor mean.

Sequenced material: PBMCs. V is TRBV9 and J is TRBJ1-2; D gene uncertain. The clonotype comes from a woman aged 35 to 49 in good health and CMV-seropositive. CDR3 region: CASSVVRGGYTF. The CDR3 nucleotides are TGTGCCAGCAGCGTAGTACGGGGTGGCTACACCTTC.